This T cell receptor beta chain was retrieved from a study of tumor and adjacent non-tumor tissue in lung cancer. No cell sorting was done before RNA was extracted from the tissue. This non-tumor lung sample came from over 3 cm beyond the tumor edge. TCRbeta libraries were built with three rounds of nested PCR, modified from ARM-PCR. TCRdb re-called the multiplex PCR reads through MiXCR, storing one row per CDR3 protein. The profile covers more than 60,000 distinct CDR3 sequences, with more than 75% appearing a single time and more than 40% taken by the ten largest. The germline V and J ends were trimmed by 8 bases and 0 bases, with 16 bases remaining between them. CDR1 and CDR2 from the germline V gene are MDHEN and SYDVKM. The length of the CDR3 is 16 residues.

This TCR came from a man aged 60 to 69 with non-small cell lung cancer. The sample taken for sequencing was distant non-tumor lung tissue. This rearrangement joins TRBV28 to TRBJ2-2; possibly TRBD2 for D (6 bases). The CDR3, as DNA: TGTGCCAGCTGGAGGGGCGCGTTTGCGAACACCGGGGAGCTGTTTTTT. Its protein is CASWRGAFANTGELFF. Based on the CDR3 plus reference TRBV28 and TRBJ2-2, the full variable domain is DVKVTQSSRYLVKRTGEKVFLECVQDMDHENMFWYRQDPGLGLRLIYFSYDVKMKEKGDIPEGYSVSREKKERFSLILESASTNQTSMYLCASWRGAFANTGELFFGEGSRLTVL.